One and the same sample provided the 15 T cell receptor beta chains below, sequenced in a study of OX40 agonist ivuxolimab in advanced cancers. The table came from immunoSEQ multiplex PCR; TCRdb's copy has only in-frame clones and leaves some out. The profile shows under 85,000 clones, over 90% of them singletons. Sequencing was performed on CD4+ or CD8+ T cells sorted from blood, taken in a trial of the OX40 agonist ivuxolimab. These receptors all stem from an adult with an advanced solid tumor such as melanoma, head and neck, liver or kidney cancer.

This chain connects TRBV4-2 to TRBJ2-2, with D unresolved. The CDR3 spans 15 residues. Trimming cost V 1 base and J 3 bases, with 9 bases left between them. Germline V gene lookup returns CDR1 LGHNA and CDR2 YNFKEQ. CDR3 loop: CASSQVTFDTGELFF. The CDR3 DNA sequence: TGTGCCAGCAGCCAAGTGACTTTTGACACCGGGGAGCTGTTTTTT.

The chain has TRBV7-6 and TRBJ2-3; TRBD2 might be the D (5 bases). The CDR3 sequence is 15 residues long. Germline-derived CDR1 and CDR2 are SGHVS and FNYEAQ. V dropped 1 base and J dropped 1 base, with 9 bases sitting between them. In DNA form, the CDR3 reads TGTGCCAGCAGCTTAGAAGCGGCCCGCACAGATACGCAGTATTTT. It specifies CASSLEAARTDTQYF.

In DNA, the CDR3 is TGTGCCAGCGGGGAGAACACTGAAGCTTTCTTT. It codes for CASGENTEAFF. The chain links TRBV11-3 to TRBJ1-1; D remains unclear. CDR1 and CDR2 from the germline V gene are SGHNT and YENEEA. The CDR3 extends over 11 amino acids. With 8 bases removed from V and 1 base from J, the gap between germline ends came to 5 bases.

J is TRBJ2-1 and V is TRBV21-1; the table's D call TRBD2 went unverified against the DNA. TRBV21-1 is given as a pseudogene. This CDR3 is 14 amino acids long. The DNA of the CDR3 is TGTGCCAGCCACCGAAGGGCCGGGGGGAATGAGCAGTTCTTC. It translates to CASHRRAGGNEQFF.

The chain combines TRBV5-1 with TRBJ2-2; D tentatively fits TRBD1 or TRBD2 (5 bases each). Germline CDR1 reads SGHRS; CDR2 reads YFSETQ. The CDR3 length is 15 residues. V lost 7 bases to trimming and J lost 3 bases, with 16 bases between them. This CDR3 reads CASQLSGPHTGELFF. Written as DNA, the CDR3 is TGCGCCAGCCAGTTGTCGGGACCCCACACCGGGGAGCTGTTTTTT.

V is TRBV6-1 and J is TRBJ2-6; weak D call: TRBD2 (6 bases). CDR3 size: 17 residues. CDR1 is MNHNS, CDR2 SASEGT, per germline. The germline V and J ends were trimmed by 4 bases and 4 bases, with 17 bases remaining between them. CDR3 sequence reads: CASSASGTSRGANVLTF. The DNA of the CDR3 is TGTGCCAGCAGTGCCTCCGGGACTTCTCGAGGGGCCAACGTCCTGACTTTC.

This clone was counted a few times. This chain uses TRBV5-1 with TRBJ1-1; D possibly corresponds to TRBD1 (5 bases). V was trimmed by 6 bases and J by 1 base, leaving 13 bases between them. Germline CDR1 is SGHRS and CDR2 is YFSETQ. This CDR3 comprises 14 residues. The CDR3 nucleotides are TGCGCCAGCAAAGGGACGGCCGGGAACACTGAAGCTTTCTTT. The encoded protein is CASKGTAGNTEAFF.

V usage is TRBV7-2 and J usage is TRBJ2-5, with 10 bases identical to TRBD2. Germline CDR1 is SGHTA and CDR2 is FQGNSA. The CDR3 spans 15 residues. Unmatched junction bases numbered 10, after V lost 5 bases and J lost 7 bases. CDR3 in amino acids: CASSEAGGPGGTQYF. The CDR3 coding sequence is TGTGCCAGCAGCGAAGCGGGAGGGCCAGGTGGGACCCAGTACTTC.

The chain uses TRBV4-2 and TRBJ2-5, with 8 bases identical to TRBD1. Germline-derived CDR1 and CDR2 are LGHNA and YNFKEQ. The CDR3 is 16 residues long. J lost 5 bases, V lost 1 base, and 9 bases had no gene match. CDR3 bases: TGTGCCAGCAGCCAAGTTGGGTCAGGGGGCGCGGAGACCCAGTACTTC. Translation: CASSQVGSGGAETQYF.

This clone was recorded only once. The CDR3 protein is CASSYKATSGSYEQYF. The CDR3 nucleotides read TGTGCCAGCAGTTACAAAGCGACTAGCGGCTCCTACGAGCAGTACTTC. The chain combines TRBV6-5 with TRBJ2-7; 9 bases are shared with TRBD2. This CDR3 is 16 amino acids long. The V gene's germline CDR1 is MNHEY and CDR2 SVGAGI. The V and J ends lost 2 bases and 0 bases, in that order; junction bases with no gene match: 5.

The chain has TRBV28 and TRBJ2-1, with a possible D match to TRBD1 (6 bases). The V gene lost 6 bases and the J gene lost 8 bases, with 11 bases spanning the gap. The CDR3 totals 12 residues. Germline CDR1 and CDR2: MDHEN and SYDVKM. The CDR3 nucleotides are TGTGCCAGCAGACAGGGTTTCTATGAGCAGTTCTTC. Protein sequence: CASRQGFYEQFF.

This rearrangement joins TRBV7-9 to TRBJ2-1, with 11 positions matching TRBD2. Looked up from germline, CDR1 is SEHNR and CDR2 is FQNEAQ (reference sequence). V was clipped by 0 bases and J by 5 bases; unmatched bases: 9. This CDR3 comprises 18 residues. The DNA of the CDR3 is TGTGCCAGCAGCTTAGCGCTCGGGGGGACTAGCGGAAACAATGAGCAGTTCTTC. Translation gives CASSLALGGTSGNNEQFF.

The chain employs TRBV18 and TRBJ1-5; TRBD1 is a possible D gene (5 bases). V was cut by 5 bases and J by 0 bases, with 17 bases left in between. The CDR3 contains 17 residues. Germline V gene data show CDR1 as KGHSH and CDR2 as LQKENI. Here the CDR3 DNA reads TGTGCCAGCTCAATGACAGAGATTGGGTATAGCAATCAGCCCCAGCATTTT. Translating gives CASSMTEIGYSNQPQHF.

The chain is built from TRBV5-4 and TRBJ1-1; TRBD1 matches 7 bases. Trimming took 2 bases from V and 8 from J; bases not matched to a gene: 0. Per germline, CDR1 SGHNT and CDR2 YYREEE (reference sequence). This CDR3 spans 11 amino acids. In nucleotides, the CDR3 is TGTGCCAGCAGCTTACAGGGGGAAGCTTTCTTT. Translating it yields CASSLQGEAFF. Full variable domain (missing parts from reference TRBV5-4 and TRBJ1-1): ETGVTQSPTHLIKTRGQQVTLRCSSQSGHNTVSWYQQALGQGPQFIFQYYREEENGRGNFPPRFSGLQFPNYSSELNVNALELDDSALYLCASSLQGEAFFGQGTRLTVV.

The chain links TRBV6-5 to TRBJ1-5, with D unclear. The germline V gene encodes CDR1 MNHEY and CDR2 SVGAGI. The CDR3 extends over 13 amino acids. V was shortened by 6 bases and J by 2 bases, with 8 bases between the two germline ends. The CDR3: CASRLAGNQPQHF. Written as DNA, the CDR3 is TGTGCCAGCAGACTTGCTGGCAATCAGCCCCAGCATTTT.